This T cell receptor (beta chain) stems from a study of shared clonotypes between healthy human individuals. Clones were read by immunoSEQ multiplex PCR, and TCRdb kept only the in-frame ones, dropping some. The sample has approximately 1,500,000 clones; 96% are singletons. Study observations and caveats: Sorted-subset sequencing, rarefaction showed, was incomplete despite large depth. Sharing across four donors was highest in naive CD4 (roughly 5%) and lowest in memory CD8 (roughly 0.4%). Generation probabilities of non-shared clonotypes were lower (relative to those shared by all four donors).

With respect to this clone: The antigen remains undetermined.

CDR1 is SNHLY, CDR2 FYNNEI, per germline. V gave up 3 bases and J gave up 2 bases; unmatched junction bases: 14. This CDR3 spans 19 amino acids. Into CD45RA+ naive and CD45RA-negative memory subsets, the CD4+ cells were split. The sequenced material came from naive CD4+ T cells sorted from blood. Subset here: CD45RA+ positively selected. This clonotype was obtained from a man aged 25 to 40 in good health. The chain has TRBV2 and TRBJ2-3, with 10 bases identical to TRBD2. The CDR3 loop is CASSERTRVAGGLTDTQYF. The CDR3, as DNA: TGTGCCAGCAGTGAGAGGACCCGGGTAGCGGGAGGTCTCACAGATACGCAGTATTTT.